What follows is one T cell receptor beta chain and its context. Its specificity is unknown. Assay used: immunoSEQ multiplex PCR; TCRdb lists only in-frame clones, some missing. The table shows 90,000 to 120,000 clones, with approximately 89% occurring only once. The sample comes from a study of T cell responses to AZD1222 COVID-19 vaccine. Whole-study findings and limits: Donor demographics were predominantly white British with a female majority; clonal diversity may be underestimated. Following two doses of AZD1222, Spike-specific TCR breadth and depth rose. Unmutated variant regions reportedly attract nearly half of all spike-specific TCRs.

The specimen was peripheral blood, collected on day 0 of AZD1222 vaccination. This receptor was identified in an adult in good health.

This chain's CDR3 is CASMTGSSGNTIYF. For the CDR3, the DNA is TGTGCCAGCATGACAGGGAGCTCTGGAAACACCATATATTTT. V usage is TRBV2 and J usage is TRBJ1-3; 7 nucleotides align to TRBD1. The CDR3 extends over 14 amino acids. V shed 7 bases and J 0 bases; nucleotides not matched to a gene: 3. Germline loops: CDR1 SNHLY, CDR2 FYNNEI.